This T cell receptor beta chain stems from a study of T cell repertoires in cytomegalovirus infection (dated by TCRdb to the late 2010s). General notes on the study: Donor HLA type was relevant to the analysis, as public TCR beta signatures indicated carriage of CMV infection together with the matching HLA type.

Overall study results and their limits: Carriers of CMV infection plus the relevant HLA type were discriminated by the cumulative frequency of public TCR beta family members in the study cohort and in an independent approximately 360-donor cohort. The ex vivo response was dominated by HLA-C-restricted CMV-specific TCR beta clonotypes, which also provided the single most frequent clonotype in two of eight donors.

These reads were obtained on an Illumina HiSeq 1500. TCRdb trimmed public reads at Q25 via fastp, called clones via MiXCR and kept in-frame beta chains. All rows with the same CDR3 protein become a single entry with the most common DNA and genes. Here the sample has 400,000 or so distinct CDR3 sequences; approximately 30% occur a single time. The leading ten clones occupy around 13% of the sample. This clonotype was seen just once. What this receptor recognizes is not known. At one boundary the junction diverges from the germline segment, which might be a read error. The germline V gene specifies KGHSH as CDR1 and LQKENI as CDR2. Inclusive of the bounding cysteine and phenylalanine, the CDR3 is 16 residues long. Here the CDR3 DNA is all that survives: 48 bases in frame from base 1.

This TCR derives from a human donor in good health (CMV status not recorded). Some clones in this sample may be carry-over from other donors' samples. Sequences were obtained from PBMCs. The chain joins TRBV18 to TRBJ1-2, with 8 central nucleotides matching TRBD1. The DNA is as follows: TGTACCAGCTCACCGCGGGACAGGATTATTAACTATGGCTACACCTTC. This gives the protein CTSSPRDRIINYGYTF.